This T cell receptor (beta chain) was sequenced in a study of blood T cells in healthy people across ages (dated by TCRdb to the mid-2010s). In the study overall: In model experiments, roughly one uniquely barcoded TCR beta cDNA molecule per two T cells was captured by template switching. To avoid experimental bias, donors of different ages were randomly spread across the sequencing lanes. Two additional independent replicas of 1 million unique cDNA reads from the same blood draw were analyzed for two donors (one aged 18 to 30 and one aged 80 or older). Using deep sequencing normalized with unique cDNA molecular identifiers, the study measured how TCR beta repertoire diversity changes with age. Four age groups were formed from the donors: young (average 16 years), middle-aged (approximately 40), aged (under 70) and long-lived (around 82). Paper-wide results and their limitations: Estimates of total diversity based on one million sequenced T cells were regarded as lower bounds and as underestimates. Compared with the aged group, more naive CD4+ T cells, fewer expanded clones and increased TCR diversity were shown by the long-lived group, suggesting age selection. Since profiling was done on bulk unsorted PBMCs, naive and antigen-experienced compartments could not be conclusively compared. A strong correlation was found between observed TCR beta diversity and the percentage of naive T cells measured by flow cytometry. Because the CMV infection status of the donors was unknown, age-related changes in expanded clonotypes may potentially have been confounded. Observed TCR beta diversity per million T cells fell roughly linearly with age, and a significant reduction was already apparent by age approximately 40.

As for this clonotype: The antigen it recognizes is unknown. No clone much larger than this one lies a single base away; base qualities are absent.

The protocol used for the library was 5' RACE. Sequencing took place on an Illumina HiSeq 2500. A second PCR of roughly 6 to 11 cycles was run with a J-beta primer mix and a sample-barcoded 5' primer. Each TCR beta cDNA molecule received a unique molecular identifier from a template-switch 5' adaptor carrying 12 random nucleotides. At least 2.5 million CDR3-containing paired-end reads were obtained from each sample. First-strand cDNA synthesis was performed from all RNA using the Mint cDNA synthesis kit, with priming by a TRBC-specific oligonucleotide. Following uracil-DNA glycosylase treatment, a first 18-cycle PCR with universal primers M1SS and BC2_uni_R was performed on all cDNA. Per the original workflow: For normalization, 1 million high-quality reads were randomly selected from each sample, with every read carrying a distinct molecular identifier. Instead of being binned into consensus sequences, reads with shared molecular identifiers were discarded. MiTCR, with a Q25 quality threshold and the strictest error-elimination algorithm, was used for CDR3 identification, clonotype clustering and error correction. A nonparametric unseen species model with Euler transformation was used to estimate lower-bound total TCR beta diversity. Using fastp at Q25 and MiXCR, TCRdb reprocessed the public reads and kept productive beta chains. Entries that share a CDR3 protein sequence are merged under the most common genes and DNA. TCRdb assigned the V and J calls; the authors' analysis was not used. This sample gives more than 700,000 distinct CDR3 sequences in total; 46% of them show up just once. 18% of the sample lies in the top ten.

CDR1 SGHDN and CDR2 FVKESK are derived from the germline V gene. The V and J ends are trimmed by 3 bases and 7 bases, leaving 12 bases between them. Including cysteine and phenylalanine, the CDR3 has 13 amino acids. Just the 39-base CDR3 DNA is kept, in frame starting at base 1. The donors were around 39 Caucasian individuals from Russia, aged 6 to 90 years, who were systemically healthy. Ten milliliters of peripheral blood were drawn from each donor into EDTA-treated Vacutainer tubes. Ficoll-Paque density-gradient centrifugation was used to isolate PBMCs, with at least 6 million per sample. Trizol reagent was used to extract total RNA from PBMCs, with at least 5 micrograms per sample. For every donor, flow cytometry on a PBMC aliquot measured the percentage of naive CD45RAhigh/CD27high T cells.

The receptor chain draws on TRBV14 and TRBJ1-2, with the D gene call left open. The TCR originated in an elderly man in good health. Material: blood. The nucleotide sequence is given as TGTGCCAGCAGCCACTCAATGAGCCGTGGCTACACCTTC. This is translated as CASSHSMSRGYTF.